This T cell receptor (beta chain) was identified during a study of blood T cell repertoires in COVID-19 (dated by TCRdb to the early 2020s). Background on the whole study: Samples from collaborators originated in the United States, Italy and Spain and spanned both the acute and convalescent phases of COVID-19. A de-identified subject ID, COVID-19 status, age in years and sex were almost always included in the sample metadata. The dataset comprised deeply sampled blood TCRbeta repertoires from subjects exposed to, actively infected with, or recovered from COVID-19. Where available, HLA class I and class II types were obtained from metadata supplied by the sample provider rather than from assay-based typing. Samples came from the ongoing ImmuneRACE study (first 160 participants) plus 1,254 subjects from 6 global collaborators. The material from the prospective study consisted of cDNA or gDNA derived from T cells, B-cell-depleted T cells, or PBMCs. A freely available public database, intended as a resource for researchers studying the immune response to SARS-CoV-2, is where the repertoires were released.

Notes on this clone: This receptor's antigen is unknown. No per-base quality is available; no much larger clone lies one base away.

Overall study results and their limits: The amount of clinical and demographic metadata varied by source and participant and was provided uncurated.

Enrolling through a virtual design, the prospective study's participants ranged in age from roughly 18 to 100 years and lived across some 22 United States geographic areas. Cohort assignment in the prospective study relied on participant-reported clinical history from a screening survey and a study questionnaire. Recovered participants in ImmuneRACE Cohort 3 were defined as having two consecutive negative NP/OP PCR tests, clearance from a healthcare professional, or resolution of symptoms. Mobile phlebotomists in the prospective study collected whole blood, serum and a nasopharyngeal or oropharyngeal swab from every participant. Additional blood draws and questionnaires over an approximately two-month period could optionally be provided by prospective study participants. Before DNA extraction, blood samples from the prospective study were shipped at room temperature or frozen. TCRbeta CDR3 regions were amplified from genomic DNA by means of the immunoSEQ Assay, a bias-controlled multiplex PCR. For the original study's pipeline: The number of nucleated cells in each sample was estimated from the amplification of reference gene primers within the assay. Sequence reads were collapsed and filtered to measure the absolute abundance of every unique TCRbeta CDR3 rearrangement. For each sample, productive Simpson clonality was calculated as the square root of Simpson's diversity index across productive rearrangements. This immuneACCESS table, as held by TCRdb, lists in-frame sequences with V and J called but not all clones. Of the missing ones, under half trace to an unresolved V gene in checked studies; the others have no known cause. The V and J calls and clone size are taken from that table; D and trimming were inferred from the DNA. The sample yields a few hundred thousand clones; about 90% were counted once. Together, the top ten hold about 8.4% of the sample.

The CDR3, from cysteine to phenylalanine, totals 15 residues. This entry keeps only the CDR3 DNA: 45 bases, framed from base 1. V has 4 bases trimmed and J has 5 bases trimmed; junction bases matching no gene number 7. The germline V gene (reference sequence) supplies CDR1 MNHEY and CDR2 SMNVEV. Material: PBMCs or T cells enriched from blood (not recorded which). The V and J segments used are TRBV27 and TRBJ1-2; 10 central nucleotides agree with TRBD1. This TCR came from a woman under 40 who had recovered from COVID-19. The CDR3 here reads CASSSGQGGYYGYTF. The bases read TGTGCCAGCAGTTCAGGACAGGGGGGCTATTATGGCTACACCTTC.